In its sample, the clone carrying this T cell receptor (beta chain) was seen a few times. Its target is not known. This sample was included in a study of T cells after yellow fever vaccination. The CDR3 sequence is 12 residues long. Per germline, CDR1 SGHTA and CDR2 FQGNSA. Trimming pared 3 bases from V and 7 bases from J, leaving 9 bases between. The study made its TCR cDNA through 5'RACE template switching. That step introduced a universal primer site along with UMIs. MiXCR, applied by TCRdb to the 5' RACE reads, yields one record per CDR3 protein. In the table there are around 500,000 distinct CDR3 sequences, 20% to 25% of which are singletons. The study, taken as a whole, reports: Weaker, the secondary response peaked sooner, at day 5 versus 15. Of the clonotypes, a small share occurred in both CD4 and CD8 compartments.

The specimen comprised PBMCs, sampled roughly 20 days after the first yellow fever vaccination. This chain uses TRBV7-2 with TRBJ1-2; D is unclear. The source of this sequence is a man aged 18 to 29 who received the YFV17D yellow fever vaccine. CDR3 protein: CASSFGLPGYTF. The CDR3 DNA sequence: TGTGCCAGCAGCTTTGGGCTTCCTGGCTACACCTTC.